The rows below give T cell receptor beta chains drawn from one sample of a study of T cells after yellow fever vaccination. TCRdb ran MiXCR on the 5' RACE reads and lists one entry per CDR3 protein. The sample contains approximately 32,000 distinct CDR3 sequences, about 4.4% of which appear only once. Sequenced here: CD8+ T cells sorted from PBMCs, sampled 5 days after the yellow fever booster vaccination. The receptor source for this set is a young man who received the YFV17D yellow fever vaccine. Both conserved end residues are part of each CDR3. A D gene is named only where the DNA matches it firmly. Rows give clone size only sometimes, using once, few, many, or a class for an expanded clone.

TRBV5-1	TRBJ2-7	.	many	TGCGCCAGCAGCTTAACCGGACTCTCCTCCTACGAGCAGTACTTC	CASSLTGLSSYEQYF
TRBV29-1	TRBJ2-7	.	many	TGCAGCGCTTTACCAGGGGTCGGGTACGAGCAGTACTTC	CSALPGVGYEQYF
TRBV30	TRBJ2-7	.	many	TGTGCCTGTACAGCGTTCGACAGGCTGAATTCCTACGAGCAGTACTTC	CACTAFDRLNSYEQYF
TRBV9	TRBJ2-5	.	.	TGTGCCAGCAGCCCAGGGAAAGAAGAGACCCAGTACTTC	CASSPGKEETQYF
TRBV19	TRBJ1-5	.	many	TGTGCCAGTAGCCTGGCCATTAGACAGCCCCAGCATTTT	CASSLAIRQPQHF
TRBV5-1	TRBJ2-1	.	many	TGCGCCAGCAGCCGGCGGCTAGCGGAGGGGGACAATGAGCAGTTCTTC	CASSRRLAEGDNEQFF
TRBV12-3/TRBV12-4	TRBJ2-1	TRBD2	many	TGTGCCAGCAGTACCTGGGGGACTAGATATAACTTTGAGCAGTTCTTC	CASSTWGTRYNFEQFF
TRBV7-9	TRBJ2-7	.	many	TGTGCCAGCAGCCCTACTAGCCTTCTTTCCTACGAGCAGTACTTC	CASSPTSLLSYEQYF
TRBV4-3	TRBJ2-1	.	many	TGCGCCAGCAGCCAAGTTAGGGATGGGAATGAGCAGTTCTTC	CASSQVRDGNEQFF
TRBV29-1	TRBJ2-1	.	many	TGCAGCGTCCTGACGGCTAATGAGCAGTTCTTC	CSVLTANEQFF
TRBV6-2/TRBV6-3	TRBJ2-7	TRBD1	many	TGTGCCAGCACCCCGACAGGGCACTACGAGCAGTACTTC	CASTPTGHYEQYF
TRBV30	TRBJ1-1	.	many	TGTGCCTGGAGTTTTGAGTTCGAAGCTTTCTTT	CAWSFEFEAFF
TRBV5-1	TRBJ2-1	.	many	TGCGCCAGCAGCTTGGAGGTGGGCTCCTACAATGAGCAGTTCTTC	CASSLEVGSYNEQFF
TRBV5-1	TRBJ2-5	.	many	TGCGCCAGCAGCCGGCGACCCGGGTACCAAGAGACCCAGTACTTC	CASSRRPGYQETQYF
TRBV7-9	TRBJ2-5	.	many	TGTGCCAGCAGCTTAGGACGAATAGATGGGGAGACCCAGTACTTC	CASSLGRIDGETQYF
TRBV19	TRBJ2-1	.	.	TGTGCCAGTAGTATAGCTGCAGGGTTGAGGAATGAGCAGTTCTTC	CASSIAAGLRNEQFF
TRBV7-2	TRBJ2-7	.	many	TGTGCCAGCAGCTCCTCGGCAGTTACCTACGAGCAGTACTTC	CASSSSAVTYEQYF
TRBV21-1	TRBJ2-7	.	many	TGTGCCAGCAGCAAAGAGGAAACGAGGCCCTCTTACGAGCAGTACTTC	CASSKEETRPSYEQYF
TRBV7-2	TRBJ2-7	.	many	TGTGCCAGCAGCTTAGAACCTAATCCGACCTACGAGCAGTACTTC	CASSLEPNPTYEQYF
TRBV9	TRBJ2-1	.	many	TGTGCCAGCAGCGGTACTGACGAGATTGAGCAGTTCTTC	CASSGTDEIEQFF
TRBV19	TRBJ2-1	.	many	TGTGCCAGTAGGGGTCCAGGGAGTGATGAGCAGTTCTTC	CASRGPGSDEQFF
TRBV7-8	TRBJ2-2	.	many	TGTGCCAGCAGCTTAGCGGGGTCGAACACCGGGGAGCTGTTTTTT	CASSLAGSNTGELFF
TRBV5-6	TRBJ2-1	.	many	TGTGCCAGCAGCCCGGGCCCAGCAGACTACAATGAGCAGTTCTTC	CASSPGPADYNEQFF
TRBV4-2	TRBJ2-2	TRBD1	many	TGTGCCAGCAGCCAAGACTCCGGGACAGGGTTTTCCGGGGAGCTGTTTTTT	CASSQDSGTGFSGELFF
TRBV5-6	TRBJ2-2	.	many	TGTGCCAGCAGCTTGGACCAGGGTACGGGCACCGGGGAGCTGTTTTTT	CASSLDQGTGTGELFF
TRBV7-6	TRBJ2-1	.	many	TGTGCCAGCAGCTTAGTGTTGGCAGGGGGGGGAAATGAGCAGTTCTTC	CASSLVLAGGGNEQFF
TRBV4-1	TRBJ2-7	.	many	TGCGCCAGCAGCCAAATCGGCTCCTACGAGCAGTACTTC	CASSQIGSYEQYF
TRBV11-1	TRBJ2-3	.	many	TGTGCCAGCAGCCCGGACATGGGAGATACGCAGTATTTT	CASSPDMGDTQYF
TRBV24-1	TRBJ2-3	.	many	TGTGCCACCAGTGATTTGCCGTTAGGAGATACGCAGTATTTT	CATSDLPLGDTQYF
TRBV4-3	TRBJ2-7	.	many	TGCGCCAGCAGCCAAGTTCGGCAGAGCTCCTACGAGCAGTACTTC	CASSQVRQSSYEQYF
TRBV28	TRBJ2-7	TRBD2	many	TGTGCCAGCAGTTTCGGACTAGCGGGCCTTACACCTCCCTACGAGCAGTACTTC	CASSFGLAGLTPPYEQYF
TRBV6-5	TRBJ1-4	.	many	TGTGCCAGCAGTTGGACAGACGGGCGTGAAAAACTGTTTTTT	CASSWTDGREKLFF
TRBV3-1	TRBJ2-1	.	.	TGTGCCTGCTGCCAAGGATCCCTCTGGGTCGATGAGCAGTTCTTC	CACCQGSLWVDEQFF
TRBV4-2	TRBJ2-3	TRBD2	many	TGTGCCAGCAGCCAAGATCCCTTCTTAGCGGGAGAGACCCACCCGCAGTATTTT	CASSQDPFLAGETHPQYF
TRBV6-2/TRBV6-3	TRBJ1-5	TRBD1	few	TGTGCCAGCAGTCAACAGGGGGCTCAGCCCCAGCATTTT	CASSQQGAQPQHF
TRBV20-1	TRBJ2-3	TRBD2	many	TGCAGTGCTAGAGAGGGATGGGCTAGCGGGAGGACAGATACGCAGTATTTT	CSAREGWASGRTDTQYF
TRBV9	TRBJ2-1	.	many	TGTGCCAGCAGCGTTGGGTGGGAGCAGTTCTTC	CASSVGWEQFF
TRBV29-1	TRBJ1-1	TRBD1	many	TGCAGCGTTGACACAGGGGGCGTCACTGAAGCTTTCTTT	CSVDTGGVTEAFF
TRBV20-1	TRBJ1-5	.	many	TGCAGTGCTTGGGAAGGAGCTCAGCCCCAGCATTTT	CSAWEGAQPQHF
TRBV15	TRBJ2-5	TRBD1	many	TGTGCCACCAGCAGAGAAACAGGGGATTACGAGACCCAGTACTTC	CATSRETGDYETQYF
TRBV4-3	TRBJ2-3	.	few	TGCGCCAGCAGCCCCACAACGGGGGTTAGCGGAGATACGCAGTATTTT	CASSPTTGVSGDTQYF
TRBV29-1	TRBJ2-2	TRBD2	many	TGCAGCGTAGGACTAGCGGGAGGCACCGGGGAGCTGTTTTTT	CSVGLAGGTGELFF
TRBV6-5	TRBJ2-1	TRBD1	many	TGTGCCAGCAACCCCACAGGGGGCGGAGGTTCATGGGGCAATGAGCAGTTCTTC	CASNPTGGGGSWGNEQFF
TRBV7-6	TRBJ2-3	.	many	TGTGCCAGCAGTTCTCCTGCGGATACGCAGTATTTT	CASSSPADTQYF
TRBV7-9	TRBJ2-1	TRBD2	many	TGTGCCAGCAGCCAACCTTTACTAGCGGGAGTGGTTAATGAGCAGTTCTTC	CASSQPLLAGVVNEQFF
TRBV5-5	TRBJ2-4	.	few	TGTGCCAGCAGCTTGATCTCCTCCAAAAACATTCAGTACTTC	CASSLISSKNIQYF
TRBV7-9	TRBJ2-5	TRBD1	many	TGTGCCAGCAGCCCGAGAGGGCAGGGGGCAGAGACCCAGTACTTC	CASSPRGQGAETQYF
TRBV15	TRBJ2-7	.	many	TGTGCCACCAGCAGCTCCGGGACGGATGCTGTGTACGAGCAGTACTTC	CATSSSGTDAVYEQYF
TRBV6-2/TRBV6-3	TRBJ2-1	.	.	TGTGCCAGCAGTTACATGAACAATGAGCAGTTCTTC	CASSYMNNEQFF
TRBV29-1	TRBJ2-7	.	many	TGCAGCGTTGAAGGCGCAGGTTACGAGCAGTACTTC	CSVEGAGYEQYF
TRBV28	TRBJ2-1	.	many	TGTGCCAGCAGTTTATTCCGGACAACTGACAATGAGCAGTTCTTC	CASSLFRTTDNEQFF
TRBV20-1	TRBJ2-5	.	few	TGCAGTGCTAGCGCGGGGACCTGGGGAGAGACCCAGTACTTC	CSASAGTWGETQYF
TRBV29-1	TRBJ2-7	.	many	TGCAGCGTTGTAGGCAGGGCCTACGAGCAGTACTTC	CSVVGRAYEQYF
TRBV4-1	TRBJ2-2	.	many	TGCGCCAGCAGGACTAGAATGAACACCGGGGAGCTGTTTTTT	CASRTRMNTGELFF
TRBV20-1	TRBJ2-1	TRBD2	many	TGCAGTGCTAGAGAGTTTGCGGGAGGGGGGTTTGAGCAGTTCTTC	CSAREFAGGGFEQFF
TRBV14	TRBJ2-7	.	many	TGTGCCAGCAGCCAAGATCCGAACGAGCAGTACTTC	CASSQDPNEQYF
TRBV29-1	TRBJ1-2	.	many	TGCAGCGTTGATAAAACAGGGTTTGGCTACACCTTC	CSVDKTGFGYTF
TRBV7-7	TRBJ2-1	TRBD2	many	TGTGCTAGGAAAACGTTGCGGGAGGGTACCTACAATGAGCAGTTCTTC	CARKTLREGTYNEQFF
TRBV20-1	TRBJ2-1	.	many	TGCAGTGTCAGGGCGAATACGTCGGTCTACAATGAGCAGTTCTTC	CSVRANTSVYNEQFF